The 17 T cell receptor beta chains in this list originate from one sample, sequenced in a study of shared clonotypes between healthy human individuals. TCRdb's table, derived via immunoSEQ multiplex PCR, lists solely in-frame clones and lacks some. This sample has about 980,000 clones, with approximately 80% found just once. The sample taken for sequencing was memory CD4+ T cells sorted from blood. The subset denotes: CD45RA-negative fraction. These receptors were obtained from a man younger than 35 in good health.

The J gene is TRBJ2-6, the V gene TRBV10-3; TRBD1 aligns across 7 bases. CDR3 length: 15 amino acids. V was clipped by 5 bases and J by 2 bases; unmatched bases: 3. The V gene's germline CDR1 is ENHRY and CDR2 SYGVKD. Here the CDR3 DNA reads TGTGCCATCAGTCCACAGGGGACTGGGGCCAACGTCCTGACTTTC. It encodes CAISPQGTGANVLTF.

The chain uses TRBV6-1 and TRBJ1-2, with 8 bases fitting TRBD1. Germline values: CDR1 MNHNS, CDR2 SASEGT. With V trimmed by 6 bases and J by 4 bases, 10 bases remained unmatched. The CDR3 extends over 15 amino acids. This CDR3 is CASRPSSGQGYGYTF. The CDR3 nucleotides are TGTGCCAGCAGGCCCTCCTCCGGACAGGGCTATGGCTACACCTTC.

CDR3 in DNA: TGTGCCAGCAGTTACGGTACCTACGAGCAGTACTTC. Its translation: CASSYGTYEQYF. The chain joins TRBV6-5 to TRBJ2-7; D is unclear. Germline assignment: CDR1 MNHEY and CDR2 SVGAGI. V was trimmed by 2 bases and J by 2 bases, leaving 4 bases between them. The CDR3 totals 12 residues.

CDR3 protein: CASSDYKRDRETQYF. CDR3 sequence (DNA): TGTGCCAGCAGCGACTACAAGCGGGACAGAGAGACCCAGTACTTC. The J gene is TRBJ2-5, the V gene TRBV5-5; D possibly matches TRBD1 or TRBD2 (7 bases each). The CDR3 is 15 amino acids. Germline-derived CDR1 and CDR2 are SGHKS and YYEKEE (reference sequence). Trimming took 4 bases from V and 4 from J, leaving 17 bases between them.

This clone turned up a few times. The rearrangement links TRBV5-4 to TRBJ1-4, with 11 bases that match TRBD1. The V segment lost 4 bases and the J segment 7 bases; nucleotides outside the gene matches: 6. Germline V gene sequence: CDR1 SGHNT, CDR2 YYREEE (reference sequence). This CDR3 has 15 residues. The CDR3 bases are TGTGCCAGCAGCATCCGGGACAGGGGGTCTGAAAAACTGTTTTTT. This encodes CASSIRDRGSEKLFF.

This chain links TRBV29-1 with TRBJ1-5, with D possibly TRBD1 on 5 matching bases. From germline, CDR1 is SQVTM and CDR2 ANQGSEA. V lost 6 bases, J lost 7 bases, and 19 bases lay in between. The CDR3 sequence is 14 residues long. The CDR3 here is CSVCLAGVNQPQHF. The CDR3 DNA follows: TGCAGCGTCTGCCTTGCGGGGGTGAACCAGCCCCAGCATTTT.

The chain carries TRBV19 and TRBJ2-7; 7 bases are a match to TRBD1. Per the germline V gene, CDR1 is LNHDA and CDR2 is SQIVND (reference sequence). Trimming took 6 bases from V and 5 from J; bases not matched to a gene: 7. The CDR3 has 13 amino acids. The CDR3 bases are TGTGCCAGTAGAAACGGACAGGCCGACGAGCAGTACTTC. Translated, it gives CASRNGQADEQYF.

The chain employs TRBV6-1 and TRBJ1-1; unclear D gene. V lost 7 bases, J lost 1 base, and 10 bases lay in between. Germline CDR1 is MNHNS and CDR2 is SASEGT. This CDR3 spans 13 amino acids. CDR3 sequence reads: CASKSIPNTEAFF. DNA of the CDR3: TGTGCCAGCAAGTCGATACCGAACACTGAAGCTTTCTTT.

This clone has more than one count but fewer than ten. The V gene is TRBV27, the J gene TRBJ1-6; 8 bases are a match to TRBD1. The CDR3 length is 18 residues. The germline gives CDR1 MNHEY, CDR2 SMNVEV (reference sequence). The V and J ends lost 6 bases and 4 bases, in that order; junction bases with no gene match: 14. CDR3 residues: CASRIGSGGAGYNSPLHF. In DNA, the CDR3 is TGTGCCAGCAGAATCGGGTCAGGGGGCGCGGGTTATAATTCACCCCTCCACTTT.

V gene TRBV18 combines with J gene TRBJ1-5; TRBD1 agrees at 7 bases. Trimming removed 3 bases from V and 8 bases from J; junction bases left unmatched: 4. Per the germline V gene, CDR1 is KGHSH and CDR2 is LQKENI. CDR3 length: 13 residues. This CDR3 reads CASSPDREEPQHF. CDR3 sequence (DNA): TGTGCCAGCTCACCCGACAGGGAGGAGCCCCAGCATTTT. Full variable domain (outside the CDR3, taken from reference TRBV18 and TRBJ1-5): NAGVMQNPRHLVRRRGQEARLRCSPMKGHSHVYWYRQLPEEGLKFMVYLQKENIIDESGMPKERFSAEFPKEGPSILRIQQVVRGDSAAYFCASSPDREEPQHFGDGTRLSIL.

This clone was detected once. The chain links TRBV9 to TRBJ2-1; TRBD2 matches at 7 bases. The CDR3 extends over 16 amino acids. J lost 0 bases, V lost 4 bases, and 7 bases had no gene match. From germline, CDR1 is SGDLS and CDR2 YYNGEE. CDR3 region: CASSTRGGGSYNEQFF. As DNA, the CDR3 is TGTGCCAGCAGCACCCGAGGCGGGGGCTCCTACAATGAGCAGTTCTTC.

The chain is built from TRBV28 and TRBJ1-6, with D maybe TRBD1 (5 bases). The CDR3 totals 12 residues. The V gene lost 5 bases and the J gene lost 15 bases, with 14 bases spanning the gap. From germline, CDR1 is MDHEN and CDR2 SYDVKM. This CDR3 is CASSLEGALLHF. DNA of the CDR3: TGTGCCAGCAGTCTCGAAGGGGCACTCCTCCACTTT. The full variable domain, rest sourced from reference TRBV28 and TRBJ1-6, is DVKVTQSSRYLVKRTGEKVFLECVQDMDHENMFWYRQDPGLGLRLIYFSYDVKMKEKGDIPEGYSVSREKKERFSLILESASTNQTSMYLCASSLEGALLHFGNGTRLTVT.

V usage is TRBV5-5 and J usage is TRBJ1-4, with D unclear. The CDR3 is made up of 14 amino acids. Between the trimmed V and J ends, which lost 4 bases and 8 bases, there was a span of 15 bases. Looked up from germline, CDR1 is SGHKS and CDR2 is YYEKEE (reference sequence). The CDR3 loop reads CASSPIQSGEKLFF. The CDR3 DNA sequence: TGTGCCAGCAGCCCGATACAGTCGGGGGAAAAACTGTTTTTT.

The chain carries TRBV5-1 and TRBJ2-3; TRBD2 agrees at 7 bases. The CDR3 is made up of 16 amino acids. V lost 0 bases, J lost 2 bases, and 6 bases stayed unmatched. Germline loops: CDR1 SGHRS, CDR2 YFSETQ. The CDR3 coding sequence is TGCGCCAGCAGCTTGGGGGAGCGGGGCCTCACAGATACGCAGTATTTT. This codes for CASSLGERGLTDTQYF.

The chain links TRBV28 to TRBJ2-7; 9 nucleotides match TRBD2. The CDR3 sequence is 14 residues long. Per the germline V gene, CDR1 is MDHEN and CDR2 is SYDVKM. The trim removed 6 bases at V and 7 bases at J, leaving 10 bases unmatched. Here the CDR3 DNA reads TGTGCCAGCAGAAGGACTAGCGCCTTCGGGGAGCAGTACTTC. It yields the protein CASRRTSAFGEQYF.

This clone was detected many times. The chain combines TRBV5-1 with TRBJ2-7, with 9 positions matching TRBD2. The CDR3 has 15 residues. The V and J ends lost 0 bases and 6 bases, in that order; junction bases with no gene match: 7. CDR1 is SGHRS and CDR2 is YFSETQ in the germline V gene. CDR3 residues: CASSLAGGLAPEQYF. CDR3 bases: TGCGCCAGCAGCTTGGCCGGGGGACTAGCACCCGAGCAGTACTTC.

In its sample, this clone was seen a few times. The chain couples TRBV5-4 to TRBJ2-7, with 8 positions matching TRBD1. This CDR3 region has 15 residues. Germline V gives CDR1 SGHNT, CDR2 YYREEE (reference sequence). Trimming cost V 3 bases and J 4 bases; bases outside gene matches: 9. This CDR3 reads CASSSAGTGGYEQYF. The DNA for the CDR3 is TGTGCCAGCAGCTCGGCCGGGACAGGAGGATACGAGCAGTACTTC.